The clone carrying this T cell receptor beta chain was counted many times. V dropped 6 bases and J dropped 0 bases, with 10 bases sitting between them. The CDR3 has 14 amino acids. The V gene's germline CDR1 is LNHDA and CDR2 SQIVND (reference sequence). This record belongs to a study of glioma-infiltrating T cells. Amplification of TCR alpha and beta CDR3 regions from RNA used iRepertoire nested multiplex PCR. TCRdb ran MiXCR on the multiplex PCR reads and lists one entry per CDR3 protein. The table shows about 200,000 distinct CDR3 sequences, with roughly a third occurring only once. The origin of this receptor is a human donor with low-grade glioma or glioblastoma, undergoing nonglioma brain surgery, or in good health (not recorded which). The V and J genes are TRBV19 and TRBJ2-3, with D perhaps matching TRBD2 (6 bases). Material: glioma tissue, nonneoplastic brain tissue, or PBMCs (not recorded which). CDR3 in amino acids: CASRGTGSTDTQYF. As DNA, the CDR3 is TGTGCCAGTAGAGGGACTGGAAGCACAGATACGCAGTATTTT. Variable domain in full (rest from reference TRBV19 and TRBJ2-3): DGGITQSPKYLFRKEGQNVTLSCEQNLNHDAMYWYRQDPGQGLRLIYYSQIVNDFQKGDIAEGYSVSREKKESFPLTVTSAQKNPTAFYLCASRGTGSTDTQYFGPGTRLTVL.